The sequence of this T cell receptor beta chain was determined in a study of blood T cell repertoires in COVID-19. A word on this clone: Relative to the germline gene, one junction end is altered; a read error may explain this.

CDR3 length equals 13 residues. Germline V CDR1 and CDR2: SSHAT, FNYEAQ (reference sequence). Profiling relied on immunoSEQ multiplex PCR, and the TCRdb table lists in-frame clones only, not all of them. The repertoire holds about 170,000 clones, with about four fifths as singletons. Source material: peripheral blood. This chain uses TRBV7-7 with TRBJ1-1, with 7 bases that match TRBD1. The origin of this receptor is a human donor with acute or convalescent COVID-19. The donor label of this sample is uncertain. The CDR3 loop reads CASSLGTDTEAFF. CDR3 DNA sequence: TGTGCTAGCAGCTTAGGGACAGACACTGAAGCTTTCTTT. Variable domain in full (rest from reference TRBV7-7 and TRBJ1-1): GAGVSQSPRYKVTKRGQDVTLRCDPISSHATLYWYQQALGQGPEFLTYFNYEAQPDKSGLPSDRFSAERPEGSISTLTIQRTEQRDSAMYRCASSLGTDTEAFFGQGTRLTVV.